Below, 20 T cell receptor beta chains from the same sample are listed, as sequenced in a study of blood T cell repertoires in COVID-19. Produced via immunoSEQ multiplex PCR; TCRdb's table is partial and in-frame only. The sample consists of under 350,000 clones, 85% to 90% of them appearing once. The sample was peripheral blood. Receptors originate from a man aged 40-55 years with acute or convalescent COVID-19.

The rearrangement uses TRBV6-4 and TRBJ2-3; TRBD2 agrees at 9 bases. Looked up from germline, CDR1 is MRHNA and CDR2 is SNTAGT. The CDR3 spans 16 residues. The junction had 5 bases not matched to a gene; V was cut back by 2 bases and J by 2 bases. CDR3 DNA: TGTGCCAGCAGTGACCGAGCGGGGGGCGCCACAGATACGCAGTATTTT. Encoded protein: CASSDRAGGATDTQYF.

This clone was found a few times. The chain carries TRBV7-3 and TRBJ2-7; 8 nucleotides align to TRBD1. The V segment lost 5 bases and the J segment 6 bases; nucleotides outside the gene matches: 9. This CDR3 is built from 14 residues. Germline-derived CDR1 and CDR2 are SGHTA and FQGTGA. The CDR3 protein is CASSRQGQGSEQYF. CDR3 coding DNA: TGTGCCAGCAGCCGCCAAGGACAGGGAAGCGAGCAGTACTTC.

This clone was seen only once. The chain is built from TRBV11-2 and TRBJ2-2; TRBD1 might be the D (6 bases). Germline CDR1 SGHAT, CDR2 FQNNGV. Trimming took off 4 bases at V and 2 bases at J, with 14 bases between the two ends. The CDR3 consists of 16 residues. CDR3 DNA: TGTGCCAGCAGCTCCTTGGACAGTTTAAACACCGGGGAGCTGTTTTTT. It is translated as CASSSLDSLNTGELFF. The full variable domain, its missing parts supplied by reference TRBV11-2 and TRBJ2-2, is EAGVAQSPRYKIIEKRQSVAFWCNPISGHATLYWYQQILGQGPKLLIQFQNNGVVDDSQLPKDRFSAERLKGVDSTLKIQPAKLEDSAVYLCASSSLDSLNTGELFFGEGSRLTVL.

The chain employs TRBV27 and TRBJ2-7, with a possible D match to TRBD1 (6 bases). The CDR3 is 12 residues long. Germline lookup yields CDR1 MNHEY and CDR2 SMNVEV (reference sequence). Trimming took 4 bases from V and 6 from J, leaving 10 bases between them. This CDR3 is CASSYIRGEQYF. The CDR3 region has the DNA TGTGCCAGCAGTTACATCAGGGGCGAGCAGTACTTC.

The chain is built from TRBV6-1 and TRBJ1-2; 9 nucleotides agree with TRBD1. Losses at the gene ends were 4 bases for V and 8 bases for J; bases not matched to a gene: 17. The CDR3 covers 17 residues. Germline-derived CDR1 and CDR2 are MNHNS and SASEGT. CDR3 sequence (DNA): TGTGCCAGCAGTGCGTCCGGGACAGGGATAGAGAGTAGAGGCTACACCTTC. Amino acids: CASSASGTGIESRGYTF.

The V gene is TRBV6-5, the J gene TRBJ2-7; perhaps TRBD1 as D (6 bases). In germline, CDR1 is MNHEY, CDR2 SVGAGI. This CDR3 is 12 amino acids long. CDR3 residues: CGARGSSYEQYF. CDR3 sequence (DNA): TGTGGCGCGAGGGGGAGCTCCTACGAGCAGTACTTC.

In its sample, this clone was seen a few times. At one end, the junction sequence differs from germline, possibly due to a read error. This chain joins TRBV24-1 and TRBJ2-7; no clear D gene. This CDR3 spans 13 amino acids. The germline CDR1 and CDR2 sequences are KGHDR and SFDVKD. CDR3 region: CATSDSYLYGQYF. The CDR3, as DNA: TGTGCCACCAGTGATTCCTACCTCTACGGGCAGTACTTC.

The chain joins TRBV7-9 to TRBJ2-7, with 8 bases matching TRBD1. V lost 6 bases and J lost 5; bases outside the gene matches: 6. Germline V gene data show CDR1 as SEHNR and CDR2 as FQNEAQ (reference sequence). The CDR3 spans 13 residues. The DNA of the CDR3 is TGTGCCAGCAGTCTACAGGGGGGCAACGAGCAGTACTTC. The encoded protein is CASSLQGGNEQYF. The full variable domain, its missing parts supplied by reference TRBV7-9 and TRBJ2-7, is DTGVSQNPRHKITKRGQNVTFRCDPISEHNRLYWYRQTLGQGPEFLTYFQNEAQLEKSRLLSDRFSAERPKGSFSTLEIQRTEQGDSAMYLCASSLQGGNEQYFGPGTRLTVT.

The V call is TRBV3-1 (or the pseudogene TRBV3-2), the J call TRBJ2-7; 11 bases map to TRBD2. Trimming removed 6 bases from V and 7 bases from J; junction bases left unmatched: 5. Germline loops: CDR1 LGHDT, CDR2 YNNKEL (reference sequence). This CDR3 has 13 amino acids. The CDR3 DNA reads TGTGCCAGCAGGAATAGCGGGGGGGATGAGCAGTACTTC. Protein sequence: CASRNSGGDEQYF.

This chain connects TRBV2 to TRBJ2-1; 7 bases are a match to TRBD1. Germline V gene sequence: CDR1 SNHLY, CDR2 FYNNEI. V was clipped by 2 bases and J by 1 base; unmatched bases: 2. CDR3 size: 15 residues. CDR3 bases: TGTGCCAGCAGTGAAAACAGGGGATCCTACAATGAGCAGTTCTTC. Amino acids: CASSENRGSYNEQFF.

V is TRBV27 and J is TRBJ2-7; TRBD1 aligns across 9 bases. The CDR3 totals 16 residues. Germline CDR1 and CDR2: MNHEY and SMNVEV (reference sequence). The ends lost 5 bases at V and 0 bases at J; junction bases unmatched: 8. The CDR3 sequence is CASSKRQGVSSYEQYF. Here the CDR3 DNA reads TGTGCCAGCAGTAAGAGACAGGGGGTTAGCTCCTACGAGCAGTACTTC.

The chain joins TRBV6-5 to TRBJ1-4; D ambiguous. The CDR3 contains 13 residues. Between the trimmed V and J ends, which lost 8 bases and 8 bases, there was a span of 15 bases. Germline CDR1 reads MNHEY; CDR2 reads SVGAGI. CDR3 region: CASRPRGKEKLFF. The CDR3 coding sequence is TGTGCCAGCCGGCCCCGGGGAAAAGAAAAACTGTTTTTT.

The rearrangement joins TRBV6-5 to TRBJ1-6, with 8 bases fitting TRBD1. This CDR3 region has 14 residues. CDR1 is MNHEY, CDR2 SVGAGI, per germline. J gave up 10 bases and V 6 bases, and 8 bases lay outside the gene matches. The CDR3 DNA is TGTGCCAGCAGGCGGACAGGGTGGGAATCACCCCTCCACTTT. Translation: CASRRTGWESPLHF.

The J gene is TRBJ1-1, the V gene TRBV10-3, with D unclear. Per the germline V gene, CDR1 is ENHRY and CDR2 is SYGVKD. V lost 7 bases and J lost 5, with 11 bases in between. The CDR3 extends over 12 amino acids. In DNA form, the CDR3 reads TGTGCCATCAAGGGAGACTGGACTGAAGCTTTCTTT. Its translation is CAIKGDWTEAFF.

The CDR3 DNA sequence: TGCAGCGGGTCGGGACAGGGGTACAATGAGCAGTTCTTC. It encodes CSGSGQGYNEQFF. The rearrangement links TRBV29-1 to TRBJ2-1, with 10 bases identical to TRBD1. This CDR3 is built from 13 residues. With 7 bases clipped from V and 4 bases from J, the junction kept 4 bases outside the gene matches. Germline loops: CDR1 SQVTM, CDR2 ANQGSEA.

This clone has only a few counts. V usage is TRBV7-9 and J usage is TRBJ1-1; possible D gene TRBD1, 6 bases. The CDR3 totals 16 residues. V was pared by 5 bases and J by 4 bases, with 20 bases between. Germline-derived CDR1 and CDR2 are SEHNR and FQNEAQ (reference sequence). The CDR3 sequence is CASSLPPGEGGTEAFF. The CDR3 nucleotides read TGTGCCAGCAGCCTTCCACCCGGGGAGGGGGGCACTGAAGCTTTCTTT.

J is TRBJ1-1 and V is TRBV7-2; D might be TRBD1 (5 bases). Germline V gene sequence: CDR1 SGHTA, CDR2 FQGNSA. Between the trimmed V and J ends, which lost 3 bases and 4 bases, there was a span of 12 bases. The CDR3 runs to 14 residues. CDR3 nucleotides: TGTGCCAGCAGCTTTAGTGCCGGGGGCACTGAAGCTTTCTTT. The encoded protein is CASSFSAGGTEAFF.

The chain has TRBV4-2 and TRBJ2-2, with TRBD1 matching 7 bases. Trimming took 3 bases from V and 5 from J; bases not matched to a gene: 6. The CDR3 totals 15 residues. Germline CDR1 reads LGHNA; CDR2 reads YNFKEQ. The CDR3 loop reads CASSHYRGLTGELFF. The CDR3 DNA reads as TGTGCCAGCAGCCACTACAGGGGTCTTACCGGGGAGCTGTTTTTT.

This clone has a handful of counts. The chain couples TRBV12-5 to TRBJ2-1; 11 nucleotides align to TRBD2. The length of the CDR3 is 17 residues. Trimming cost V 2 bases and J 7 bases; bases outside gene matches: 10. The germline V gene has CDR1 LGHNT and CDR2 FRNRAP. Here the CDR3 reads CASGLFSGGASGNEQFF. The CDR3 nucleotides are TGTGCTAGTGGTTTGTTTAGCGGGGGGGCCTCGGGTAATGAGCAGTTCTTC.

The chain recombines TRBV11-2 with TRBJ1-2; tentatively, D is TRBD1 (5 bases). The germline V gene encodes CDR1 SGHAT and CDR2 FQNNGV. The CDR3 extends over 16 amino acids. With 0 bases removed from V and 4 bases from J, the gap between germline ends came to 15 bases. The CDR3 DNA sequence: TGTGCCAGCAGCTTAGAAGGTGACAGAATTTTCTATGGCTACACCTTC. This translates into CASSLEGDRIFYGYTF.